The text below deals with one T cell receptor (beta chain). This record belongs to a study of blood T cell repertoires in COVID-19. Overall study: The analysed material was cDNA or gDNA that came from T cells, B-cell-depleted T cells, or PBMCs.

Individuals aged about 18 to 89 years were recruited from approximately 24 US areas. Recovered participants had two consecutive negative NP/OP PCR tests, healthcare professional clearance, or symptom resolution. As processed by the authors: Amplification of reference gene primers provided the estimated nucleated cell counts. Profiled with immunoSEQ multiplex PCR; TCRdb holds only in-frame clones, not every one. That table supplies the V and J calls and clone size; D and trimming were determined from the DNA. The profile shows about 200,000 clones, roughly nine tenths of them singletons. The CDR3 loop spans 13 amino acids. The germline V and J ends were trimmed by 7 bases and 3 bases, with 10 bases remaining between them. Per the germline V gene, CDR1 is SNHLY and CDR2 is FYNNEI.

The TCR sequence derives from a woman aged 18-29 years who had recovered from COVID-19. The rearrangement uses TRBV2 and TRBJ2-1; D perhaps matches TRBD2 (5 bases). The sample comprised PBMCs or T cells enriched from blood (not recorded which). The CDR3 region has the DNA TGTGCCAGCACGGACTTCCTCTACAATGAGCAGTTCTTC. The encoded protein is CASTDFLYNEQFF.